The 3 T cell receptor beta chains reported below all come from one sample, sequenced in a study of T cells in Graves' hyperthyroidism and ophthalmopathy. What was amplified from RNA transcripts were TCR beta CDR3 regions. With the HTBI primer set, the TCR CDR3 went through a first round of RT-PCR. Each CDR3 protein is one row after TCRdb ran MiXCR on the multiplex PCR reads. The sample lists more than 600,000 distinct CDR3 sequences, around 17% occurring once. Material: blood. All receptors come from a man between 18 and 29 years old with Graves' hyperthyroidism.

This clonotype was seen at least ten times. CDR3 loop: CSVGGTAMNTEAFF. Written as DNA, the CDR3 is TGCAGCGTTGGCGGGACAGCAATGAACACTGAAGCTTTCTTT. The chain joins TRBV29-1 to TRBJ1-1, with 7 positions matching TRBD1. The CDR3 covers 14 residues. J gave up 0 bases and V 4 bases, and 5 bases lay outside the gene matches. CDR1 and CDR2 (germline): SQVTM, ANQGSEA.

This clonotype was seen a few times. The chain carries TRBV12-3 or TRBV12-4 and TRBJ2-2; D is unclear. Trimming stripped 8 bases from V and 1 base from J, with 8 bases between. The CDR3 is made up of 13 amino acids. CDR3 nucleotide sequence: TGTGCCAGCTATCCCCTGAACACCGGGGAGCTGTTTTTT. Translating it yields CASYPLNTGELFF.

This clonotype was seen only a few times. The chain uses TRBV19 and TRBJ2-1; 11 positions match TRBD2. The J segment lost 8 bases and the V segment lost 6 bases, leaving 9 bases of the junction unmatched. The CDR3 length is 15 residues. Germline V gene data show CDR1 as LNHDA and CDR2 as SQIVND (reference sequence). This CDR3 is CASSPTSGSYHEQFF. The CDR3 DNA reads TGTGCCAGTAGCCCCACTAGCGGGAGTTACCATGAGCAGTTCTTC.